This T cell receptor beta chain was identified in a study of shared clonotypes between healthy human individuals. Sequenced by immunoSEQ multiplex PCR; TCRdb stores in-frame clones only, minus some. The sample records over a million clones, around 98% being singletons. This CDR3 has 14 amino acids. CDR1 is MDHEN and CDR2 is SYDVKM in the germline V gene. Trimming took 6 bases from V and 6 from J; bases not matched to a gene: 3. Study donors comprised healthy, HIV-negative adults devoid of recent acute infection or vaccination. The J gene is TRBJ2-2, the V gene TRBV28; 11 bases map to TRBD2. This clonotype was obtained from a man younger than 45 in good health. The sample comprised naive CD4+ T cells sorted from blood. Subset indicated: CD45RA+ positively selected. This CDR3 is CASRLAGDAGELFF. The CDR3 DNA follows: TGTGCCAGCAGACTAGCGGGAGACGCCGGGGAGCTGTTTTTT.